The clone carrying this TCR beta chain has just a few counts. Its specificity is not known. Blood specimens came from baseline, cycle 4 day 1, and cycle 7 day 1. The assay was immunoSEQ multiplex PCR, and TCRdb's table has in-frame clones only and misses some. The profile shows 45,000 to 70,000 clones, around 89% of them singletons. The data are from a study of OX40 agonist ivuxolimab in advanced cancers. Study background: Three patients responded partially, comprising one with hepatocellular carcinoma and two with cutaneous melanoma.

Study-wide results and limits: Expanded clones were, on average, more numerous among CD8+ T cells than CD4+. Clonal expansion was seen in CD4+ and CD8+ blood T cells by week 6 at 0.1 to 3.0 mg/kg.

The clonotype was recovered from an adult with an advanced solid tumor such as melanoma, head and neck, liver or kidney cancer. Sequenced material: CD4+ or CD8+ T cells sorted from blood, taken in a trial of the OX40 agonist ivuxolimab.

The CDR3 protein is CASSSGLAGVGQFF. In nucleotides, the CDR3 is TGTGCCAGCAGCTCGGGACTAGCGGGAGTAGGGCAGTTCTTC. The V call is TRBV5-6, the J call TRBJ2-1; 14 nucleotides align to TRBD2. Germline-derived CDR1 and CDR2 are SGHDT and YYEEEE. The CDR3 totals 14 residues. Germline trimming cut 3 bases from V and 12 bases from J; bases unmatched to any gene: 5.